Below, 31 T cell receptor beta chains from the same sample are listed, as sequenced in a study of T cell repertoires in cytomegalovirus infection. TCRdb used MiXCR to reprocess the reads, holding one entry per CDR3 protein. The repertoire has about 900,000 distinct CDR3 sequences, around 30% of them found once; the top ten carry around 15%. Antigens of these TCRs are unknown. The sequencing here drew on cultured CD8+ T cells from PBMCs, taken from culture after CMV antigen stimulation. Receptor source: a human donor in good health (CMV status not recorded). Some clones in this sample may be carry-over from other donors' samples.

The CDR3 spells CSVEGRGLAGNYEQYF. The CDR3 DNA follows: TGCAGCGTTGAAGGGCGCGGACTAGCGGGGAACTACGAGCAGTACTTC. This sequence joins TRBV29-1 and TRBJ2-7, with 12 bases aligning to TRBD2. J was trimmed by 3 bases and V by 1 base; bases with no gene match: 7. CDR1 SQVTM and CDR2 ANQGSEA come from the germline V gene. The CDR3 is 16 amino acids.

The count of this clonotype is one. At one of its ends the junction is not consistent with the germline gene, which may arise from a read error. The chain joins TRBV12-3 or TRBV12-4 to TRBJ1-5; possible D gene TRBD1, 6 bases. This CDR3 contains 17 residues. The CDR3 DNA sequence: TGTGCCAACAGTTTAGGCCCGGTCGGACAGCACAATCAGCCCCAGCATTTT. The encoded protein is CANSLGPVGQHNQPQHF.

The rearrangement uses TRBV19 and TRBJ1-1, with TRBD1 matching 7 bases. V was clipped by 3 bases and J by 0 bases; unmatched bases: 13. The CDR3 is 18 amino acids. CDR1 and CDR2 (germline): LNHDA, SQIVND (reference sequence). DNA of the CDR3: TGTGCCAGTAGTATCCGCGCCCGGACAGGAAGGATGAACACTGAAGCTTTCTTT. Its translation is CASSIRARTGRMNTEAFF.

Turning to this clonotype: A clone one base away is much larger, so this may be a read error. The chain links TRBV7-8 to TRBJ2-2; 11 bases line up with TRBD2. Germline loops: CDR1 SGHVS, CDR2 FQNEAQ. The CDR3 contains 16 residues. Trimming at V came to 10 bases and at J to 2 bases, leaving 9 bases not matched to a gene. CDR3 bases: TGTGCCAACAACCTGCTAGCGGGGGGAAACACCGGGGAGCTGTTTTTT. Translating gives CANNLLAGGNTGELFF.

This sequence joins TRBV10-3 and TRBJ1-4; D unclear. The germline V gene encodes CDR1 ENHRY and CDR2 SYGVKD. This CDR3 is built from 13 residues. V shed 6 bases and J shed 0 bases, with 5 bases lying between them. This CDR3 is CAIRDATNEKLFF. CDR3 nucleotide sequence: TGTGCCATCAGAGATGCAACTAATGAAAAACTGTTTTTT.

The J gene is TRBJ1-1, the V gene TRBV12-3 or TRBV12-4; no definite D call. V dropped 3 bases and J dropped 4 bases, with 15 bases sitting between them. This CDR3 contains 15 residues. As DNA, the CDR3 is TGTGCCAGCAGTTTTTGGACGTGGAATCTCACTGAAGCTTTCTTT. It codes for CASSFWTWNLTEAFF.

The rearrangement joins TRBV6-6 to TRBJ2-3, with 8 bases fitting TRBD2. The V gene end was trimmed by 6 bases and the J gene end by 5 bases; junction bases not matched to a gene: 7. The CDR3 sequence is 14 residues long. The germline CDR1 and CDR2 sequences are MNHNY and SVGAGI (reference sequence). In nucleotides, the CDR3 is TGTGCCAGCAGGCCTCCGGGGGGGGAAGATACGCAGTATTTT. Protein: CASRPPGGEDTQYF.

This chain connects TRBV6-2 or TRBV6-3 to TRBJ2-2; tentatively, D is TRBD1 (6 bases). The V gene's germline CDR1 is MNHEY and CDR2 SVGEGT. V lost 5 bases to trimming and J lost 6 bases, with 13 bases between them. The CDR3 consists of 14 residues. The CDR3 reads CASSNTGLSGELFF. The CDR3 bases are TGTGCCAGCAGTAATACAGGGTTATCCGGGGAGCTGTTTTTT.

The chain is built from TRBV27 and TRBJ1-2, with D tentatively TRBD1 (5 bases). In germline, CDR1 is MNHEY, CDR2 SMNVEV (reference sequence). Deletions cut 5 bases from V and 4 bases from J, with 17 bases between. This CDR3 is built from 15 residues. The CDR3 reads CASSGVRDGVYGYTF. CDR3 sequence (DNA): TGTGCCAGCAGTGGAGTGCGGGACGGCGTCTATGGCTACACCTTC.

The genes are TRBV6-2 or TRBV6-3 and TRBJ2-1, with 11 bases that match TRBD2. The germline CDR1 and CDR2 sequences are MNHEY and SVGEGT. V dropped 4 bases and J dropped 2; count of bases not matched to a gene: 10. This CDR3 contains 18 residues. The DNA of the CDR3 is TGTGCCAGCAGTTGGGATTCCGGTAGCGGGGGGGCCTACAATGAGCAGTTCTTC. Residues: CASSWDSGSGGAYNEQFF.

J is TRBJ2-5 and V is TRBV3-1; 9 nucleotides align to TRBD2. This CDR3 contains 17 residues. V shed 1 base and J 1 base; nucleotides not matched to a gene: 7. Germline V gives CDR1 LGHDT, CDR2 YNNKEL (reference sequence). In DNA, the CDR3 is TGTGCCAGCAGCCAAGTGGTCGCGGGGGGGGTCCAAGAGACCCAGTACTTC. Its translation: CASSQVVAGGVQETQYF.

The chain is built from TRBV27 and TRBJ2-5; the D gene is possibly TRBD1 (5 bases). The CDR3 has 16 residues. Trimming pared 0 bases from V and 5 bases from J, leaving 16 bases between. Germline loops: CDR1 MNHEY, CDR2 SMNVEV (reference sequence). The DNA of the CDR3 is TGTGCCAGCAGTTTATCCGTAGGGGTTTCAGTGGAGACCCAGTACTTC. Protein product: CASSLSVGVSVETQYF.

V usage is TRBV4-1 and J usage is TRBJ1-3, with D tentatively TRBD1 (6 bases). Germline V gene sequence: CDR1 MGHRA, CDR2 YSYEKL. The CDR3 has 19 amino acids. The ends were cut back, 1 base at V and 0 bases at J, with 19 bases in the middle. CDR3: CASSQAPPRDIYSGNTIYF. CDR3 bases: TGCGCCAGCAGCCAAGCACCCCCCCGGGACATCTACTCTGGAAACACCATATATTTT.

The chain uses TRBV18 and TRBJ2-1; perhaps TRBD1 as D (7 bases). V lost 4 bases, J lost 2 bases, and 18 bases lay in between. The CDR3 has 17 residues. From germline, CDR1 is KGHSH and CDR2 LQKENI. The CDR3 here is CASSLRPRDSTYNEQFF. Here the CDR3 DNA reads TGTGCCAGCTCACTCCGCCCGCGGGACAGCACCTACAATGAGCAGTTCTTC.

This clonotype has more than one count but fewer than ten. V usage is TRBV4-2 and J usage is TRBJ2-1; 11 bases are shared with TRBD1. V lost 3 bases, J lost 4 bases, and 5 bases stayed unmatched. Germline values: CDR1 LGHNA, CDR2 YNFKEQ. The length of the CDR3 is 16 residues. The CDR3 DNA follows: TGTGCCAGCAGCCAGGGACAGGGGGTGGGGTACAATGAGCAGTTCTTC. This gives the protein CASSQGQGVGYNEQFF.

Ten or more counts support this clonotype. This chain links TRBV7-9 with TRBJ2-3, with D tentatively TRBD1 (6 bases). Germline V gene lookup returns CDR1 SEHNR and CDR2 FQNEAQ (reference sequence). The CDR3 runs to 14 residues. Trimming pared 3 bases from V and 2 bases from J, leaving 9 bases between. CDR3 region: CASSFRTATDTQYF. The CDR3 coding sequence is TGTGCCAGCAGCTTTAGGACAGCCACAGATACGCAGTATTTT.

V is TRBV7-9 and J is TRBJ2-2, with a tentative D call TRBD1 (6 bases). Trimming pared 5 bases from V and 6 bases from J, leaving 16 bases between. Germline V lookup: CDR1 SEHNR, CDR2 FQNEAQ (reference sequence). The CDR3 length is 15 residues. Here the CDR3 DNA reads TGTGCCAGCAGCGGGGTGCAGGGGTCGGCCGGGGAGCTGTTTTTT. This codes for CASSGVQGSAGELFF.

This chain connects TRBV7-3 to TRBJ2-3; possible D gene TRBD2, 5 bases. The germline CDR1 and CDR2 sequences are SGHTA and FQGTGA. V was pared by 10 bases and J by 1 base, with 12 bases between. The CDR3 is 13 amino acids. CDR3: CATSNGGTDTQYF. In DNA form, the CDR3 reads TGTGCCACCTCCAACGGGGGCACAGATACGCAGTATTTT. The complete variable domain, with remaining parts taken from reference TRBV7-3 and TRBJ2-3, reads GAGVSQTPSNKVTEKGKYVELRCDPISGHTALYWYRQSLGQGPEFLIYFQGTGAADDSGLPNDRFFAVRPEGSVSTLKIQRTERGDSAVYLCATSNGGTDTQYFGPGTRLTVL.

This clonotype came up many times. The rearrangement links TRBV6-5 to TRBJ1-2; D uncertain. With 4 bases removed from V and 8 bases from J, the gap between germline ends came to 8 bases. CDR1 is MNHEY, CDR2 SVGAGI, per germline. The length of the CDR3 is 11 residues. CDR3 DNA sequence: TGTGCCAGCAGTTCCCCGGGGGGCTACACCTTC. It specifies CASSSPGGYTF.

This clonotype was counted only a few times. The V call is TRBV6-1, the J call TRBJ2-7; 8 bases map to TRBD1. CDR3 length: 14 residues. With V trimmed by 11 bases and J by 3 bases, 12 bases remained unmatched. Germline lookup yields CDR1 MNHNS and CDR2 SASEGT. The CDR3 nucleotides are TGTGCCGGAAATACCGGGACAGGATTCTACGAGCAGTACTTC. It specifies CAGNTGTGFYEQYF.

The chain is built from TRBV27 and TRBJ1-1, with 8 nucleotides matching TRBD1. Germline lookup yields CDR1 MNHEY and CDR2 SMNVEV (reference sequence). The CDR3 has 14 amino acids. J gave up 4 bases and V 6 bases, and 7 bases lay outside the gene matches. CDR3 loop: CASRPGQGGTEAFF. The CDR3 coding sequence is TGTGCCAGCAGACCCGGACAGGGAGGCACTGAAGCTTTCTTT.

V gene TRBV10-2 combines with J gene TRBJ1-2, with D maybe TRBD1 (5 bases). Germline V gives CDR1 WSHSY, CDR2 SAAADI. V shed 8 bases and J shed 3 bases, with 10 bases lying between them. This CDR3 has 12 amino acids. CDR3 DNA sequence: TGCGCCAGCTTGGCGGGGGACTATGGCTACACCTTC. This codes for CASLAGDYGYTF.

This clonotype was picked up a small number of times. For the CDR3, the DNA is TGTGCCAGCAGCCCACTAGTCTGGGGGGCCACAGATACGCAGTATTTT. This sequence encodes CASSPLVWGATDTQYF. This chain connects TRBV6-5 to TRBJ2-3; D tentatively fits TRBD1 or TRBD2 (6 bases each). V gave up 6 bases and J gave up 2 bases, with 18 bases separating them. This CDR3 has 16 amino acids. Germline CDR1 and CDR2: MNHEY and SVGAGI.

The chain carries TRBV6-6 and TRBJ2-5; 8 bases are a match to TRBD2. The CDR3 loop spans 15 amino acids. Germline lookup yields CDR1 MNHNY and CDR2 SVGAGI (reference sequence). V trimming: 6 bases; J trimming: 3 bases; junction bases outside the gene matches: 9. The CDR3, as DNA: TGTGCCAGCAGCTGGACGGGGGGGATAAAAGAGACCCAGTACTTC. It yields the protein CASSWTGGIKETQYF.

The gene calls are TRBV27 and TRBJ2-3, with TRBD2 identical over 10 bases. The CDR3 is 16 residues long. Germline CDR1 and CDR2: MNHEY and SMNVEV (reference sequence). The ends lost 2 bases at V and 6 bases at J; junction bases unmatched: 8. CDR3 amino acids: CASSLLAGVSGDTQYF. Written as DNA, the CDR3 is TGTGCCAGCAGTTTACTAGCGGGGGTCAGCGGCGATACGCAGTATTTT.

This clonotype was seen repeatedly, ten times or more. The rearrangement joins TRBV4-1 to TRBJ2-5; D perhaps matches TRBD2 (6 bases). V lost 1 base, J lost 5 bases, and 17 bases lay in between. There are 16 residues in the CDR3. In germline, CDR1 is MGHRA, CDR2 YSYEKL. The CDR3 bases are TGCGCCAGCAGCCAAGTAAACACGTCAAGCGGGGAGACCCAGTACTTC. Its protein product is CASSQVNTSSGETQYF.

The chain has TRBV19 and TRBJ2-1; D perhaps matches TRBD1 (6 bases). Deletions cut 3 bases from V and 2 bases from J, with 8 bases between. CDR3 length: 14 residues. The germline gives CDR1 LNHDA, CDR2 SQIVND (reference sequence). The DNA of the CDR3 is TGTGCCAGTAGTATGAGGGACACCTACAATGAGCAGTTCTTC. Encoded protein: CASSMRDTYNEQFF.

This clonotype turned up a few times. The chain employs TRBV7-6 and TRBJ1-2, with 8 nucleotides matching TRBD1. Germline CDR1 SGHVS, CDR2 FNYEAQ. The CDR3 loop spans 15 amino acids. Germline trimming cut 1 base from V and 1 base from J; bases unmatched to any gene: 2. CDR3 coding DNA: TGTGCCAGCAGCTTAGGCAGGGGGCTTAACTATGGCTACACCTTC. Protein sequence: CASSLGRGLNYGYTF.

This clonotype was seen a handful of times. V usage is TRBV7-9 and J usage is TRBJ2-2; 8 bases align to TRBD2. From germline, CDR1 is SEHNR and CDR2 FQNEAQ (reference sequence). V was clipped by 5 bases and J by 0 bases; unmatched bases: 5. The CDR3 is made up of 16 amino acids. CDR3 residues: CASSPGTRTNTGELFF. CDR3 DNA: TGTGCCAGCAGCCCTGGGACTAGAACGAACACCGGGGAGCTGTTTTTT.

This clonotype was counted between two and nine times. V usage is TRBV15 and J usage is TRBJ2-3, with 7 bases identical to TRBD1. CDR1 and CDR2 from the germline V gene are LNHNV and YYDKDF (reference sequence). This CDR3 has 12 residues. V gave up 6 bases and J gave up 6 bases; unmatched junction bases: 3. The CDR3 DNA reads TGTGCCACCAGTGACAGGGCCGATACGCAGTATTTT. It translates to CATSDRADTQYF.

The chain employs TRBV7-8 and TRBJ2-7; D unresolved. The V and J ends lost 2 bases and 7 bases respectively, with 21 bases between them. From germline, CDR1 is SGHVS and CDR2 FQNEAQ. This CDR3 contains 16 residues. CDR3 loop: CASSLFFLTKETEQYF. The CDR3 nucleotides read TGTGCCAGCAGCTTATTCTTTTTAACAAAAGAGACAGAGCAGTACTTC.